This paragraph reports one TCR beta chain. The target antigen is unknown. This record comes from a study of cytomegalovirus exposure and HLA in healthy donors. Study-wide results and limits: A subsequent analysis found that TCR clusters from the first cohort also tended to co-occur in the approximately 130 validation repertoires, with about 94% of cluster scores above 0. The study designated around 150 TCR beta chains cytomegalovirus-associated.

The table came from immunoSEQ multiplex PCR; TCRdb's copy has only in-frame clones and leaves some out. The repertoire includes roughly 150,000 clones, roughly nine tenths of them detected once, and approximately 3.2% sits in the top ten. The length of the CDR3 is 14 residues. The germline CDR1 and CDR2 sequences are MNHNS and SASEGT. Trimming cost V 2 bases and J 0 bases, with 8 bases left between them. The clonotype originates from a woman between 18 and 29 years old in good health and CMV-seropositive. V usage is TRBV6-1 and J usage is TRBJ2-7, with D maybe TRBD2 (6 bases). Sequenced input: PBMCs. The CDR3 spells CASSETSNSYEQYF. In nucleotides, the CDR3 is TGTGCCAGCAGTGAAACTAGCAACTCCTACGAGCAGTACTTC.